The next 8 T cell receptor beta chains were all read from a single sample in a study of blood T cell repertoires in COVID-19. Assay used: immunoSEQ multiplex PCR; TCRdb lists only in-frame clones, some missing. In the table there are some 220,000 clones, around 82% of which are singletons. Sequencing input: peripheral blood. These receptors came from a human donor in a cohort sampled during active COVID-19.

This clone has only one observation. The chain carries TRBV7-9 and TRBJ1-2; a possible D gene is TRBD1 (6 bases). CDR1 and CDR2 (germline): SEHNR, FQNEAQ (reference sequence). V was pared by 3 bases and J by 7 bases, with 12 bases between. The CDR3 loop spans 13 amino acids. The CDR3 loop is CASSFAGALGYTF. The CDR3 DNA reads TGTGCCAGCAGCTTCGCGGGGGCGCTTGGCTACACCTTC. Complete variable domain (other parts from reference TRBV7-9 and TRBJ1-2): DTGVSQNPRHKITKRGQNVTFRCDPISEHNRLYWYRQTLGQGPEFLTYFQNEAQLEKSRLLSDRFSAERPKGSFSTLEIQRTEQGDSAMYLCASSFAGALGYTFGSGTRLTVV.

This clone was detected many times. This chain joins TRBV11-3 and TRBJ2-3; 7 bases align to TRBD2. The CDR3 spans 14 residues. V lost 4 bases, J lost 1 base, and 2 bases stayed unmatched. CDR1 and CDR2 from the germline V gene are SGHNT and YENEEA. For the CDR3, the DNA is TGTGCCAGCAGCTCCCGGGGGGGCACAGATACGCAGTATTTT. This translates into CASSSRGGTDTQYF.

The chain has TRBV6-2 or TRBV6-3 and TRBJ2-7; 9 nucleotides match TRBD1. The V and J ends lost 3 bases and 2 bases, in that order; junction bases with no gene match: 14. Germline V CDR1 and CDR2: MNHEY, SVGEGT. CDR3 length: 18 amino acids. The CDR3 coding sequence is TGTGCCAGCAGTTATGAGTTGGGTAGGGACAGGGTTACCTACGAGCAGTACTTC. Protein: CASSYELGRDRVTYEQYF.

V gene TRBV27 combines with J gene TRBJ2-3, with D possibly TRBD2 on 6 matching bases. Germline-derived CDR1 and CDR2 are MNHEY and SMNVEV (reference sequence). CDR3 length equals 16 residues. The V end was cut by 6 bases, the J end by 6 bases, with 22 bases between. The CDR3 DNA follows: TGTGCCAGCAGCGCCCCCGGGACTGGCGCCACGGATACGCAGTATTTT. Encoded protein: CASSAPGTGATDTQYF.

The chain joins TRBV11-2 to TRBJ2-7; 7 positions agree with TRBD2. This CDR3 is built from 15 residues. Germline CDR1 SGHAT, CDR2 FQNNGV. V trimming: 5 bases; J trimming: 3 bases; junction bases outside the gene matches: 10. The CDR3 loop reads CASSPGLGNFYEQYF. The DNA of the CDR3 is TGTGCCAGCAGCCCCGGACTAGGAAATTTCTACGAGCAGTACTTC.

The chain has TRBV13 and TRBJ1-5, with D perhaps TRBD1 (5 bases). The CDR3 contains 14 residues. The V end was cut by 5 bases, the J end by 5 bases, with 13 bases between. Germline assignment: CDR1 PRHDT and CDR2 FYEKMQ (reference sequence). CDR3 residues: CASSAGEGHQPQHF. Here the CDR3 DNA reads TGTGCCAGCAGCGCTGGGGAGGGGCATCAGCCCCAGCATTTT.

This chain uses TRBV6-5 with TRBJ1-5, with D perhaps matching TRBD1 (6 bases). Trimming removed 6 bases from V and 4 bases from J, with 13 bases in between. The CDR3 length is 14 residues. The germline gives CDR1 MNHEY, CDR2 SVGAGI. Here the CDR3 reads CASSSGQLNQPQHF. In nucleotides, the CDR3 is TGTGCCAGCAGCTCCGGACAGCTAAATCAGCCCCAGCATTTT.

The chain recombines TRBV19 with TRBJ2-1; the match to TRBD1 covers 8 bases. Trimming at V came to 3 bases and at J to 9 bases, leaving 10 bases not matched to a gene. Germline CDR1 is LNHDA and CDR2 is SQIVND (reference sequence). This CDR3 comprises 15 residues. Here the CDR3 DNA reads TGTGCCAGTAGTATGCCGGGACAGGTTGGTATTGAGCAGTTCTTC. Translated: CASSMPGQVGIEQFF.